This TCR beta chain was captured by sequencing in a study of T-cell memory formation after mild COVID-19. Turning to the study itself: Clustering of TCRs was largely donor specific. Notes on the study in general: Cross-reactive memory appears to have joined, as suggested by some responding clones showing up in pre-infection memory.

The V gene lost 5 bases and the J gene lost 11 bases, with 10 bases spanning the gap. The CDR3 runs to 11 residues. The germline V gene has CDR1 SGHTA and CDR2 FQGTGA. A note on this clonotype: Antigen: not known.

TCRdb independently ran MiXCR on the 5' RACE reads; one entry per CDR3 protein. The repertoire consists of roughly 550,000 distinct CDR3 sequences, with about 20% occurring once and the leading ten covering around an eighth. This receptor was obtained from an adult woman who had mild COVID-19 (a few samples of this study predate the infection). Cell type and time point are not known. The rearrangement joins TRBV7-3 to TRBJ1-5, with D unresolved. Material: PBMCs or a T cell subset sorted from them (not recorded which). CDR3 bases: TGTGCCAGCAGCCCCAGAAAGGCCCAGCATTTT. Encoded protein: CASSPRKAQHF.